The source of this T cell receptor beta chain is a study of identical twins. Overall study findings and caveats: Excess twin sharing in beta out-of-frame sequences was weaker.

Trimming took off 0 bases at V and 2 bases at J, with 9 bases between the two ends. Per the germline V gene, CDR1 is MNHEY and CDR2 is SVGAGI. The CDR3 has 15 amino acids. This clonotype was seen only a few times. The antigen remains unidentified. All donors were healthy Caucasians. A template switching step contributed a universal primer site, while unique molecular identifiers were present in the cDNA. TCRdb processed the 5' RACE reads anew with MiXCR; each CDR3 protein has one entry. The sample yields about 530,000 distinct CDR3 sequences, about a fifth seen once. These records were also assigned to another study, of yellow fever vaccine responses in identical twins. As that report states: Reportedly, the T cell response mounted by twins to vaccine seemed partly convergent, partly personalized.

This TCR came from a woman aged 18-29 years in good health. The sequencing input was CD4+ T cells sorted from blood. This chain joins TRBV6-5 and TRBJ2-3, with a weak D call TRBD2 (5 bases). The CDR3 region has the DNA TGTGCCAGCAGTTACTCGGACTGGATCACAGATACGCAGTATTTT. This translates into CASSYSDWITDTQYF.